A single sample gave rise to the 17 T cell receptor beta chains below, sequenced in a study of cytomegalovirus exposure and HLA in healthy donors (dated by TCRdb to the late 2010s). Receptors were amplified or captured by the immunoSEQ multiplex PCR assay. The multiplex PCR relied on a mix of 60 forward primers for TCR Vbeta segments and 13 reverse primers for TCR Jbeta segments. TCRdb holds this immuneACCESS table with in-frame rearrangements only. Some clones are missing; in checked studies, unresolved V genes explain under half, and the rest has no known cause. This sample comprises some 150,000 clones, 65% to 85% of them detected only once. The top ten hold 3.5% to 5% of the sample. The sample comprised PBMCs. These receptors were taken from a male donor in good health and CMV-seronegative.

The chain has TRBV5-1 and TRBJ2-7; 9 bases align to TRBD2. The CDR3 runs to 15 residues. Germline V lookup: CDR1 SGHRS, CDR2 YFSETQ. V lost 5 bases to trimming and J lost 0 bases; unmatched junction nucleotides: 6. The CDR3 DNA sequence: TGCGCCAGCAGTCCAAGCGGGGGGAACTCCTACGAGCAGTACTTC. Amino acid sequence: CASSPSGGNSYEQYF.

This chain connects TRBV2 to TRBJ2-2; TRBD1 agrees at 9 bases. The CDR3 has 16 amino acids. V lost 6 bases and J lost 4; bases outside the gene matches: 9. CDR1 is SNHLY, CDR2 FYNNEI, per germline. The CDR3 region is CASSEGQGPTTGELFF. The CDR3 DNA reads as TGTGCCAGCAGCGAGGGACAGGGCCCAACCACCGGGGAGCTGTTTTTT.

This chain links TRBV9 with TRBJ2-5; a possible D gene is TRBD1 (5 bases). The V gene's germline CDR1 is SGDLS and CDR2 YYNGEE. V dropped 0 bases and J dropped 6 bases, with 12 bases sitting between them. The CDR3 totals 14 residues. In DNA form, the CDR3 reads TGTGCCAGCAGCGTAGGTGGGGTGGGGCAGACCCAGTACTTC. This sequence encodes CASSVGGVGQTQYF. Full variable domain (remainder filled in from reference TRBV9 and TRBJ2-5): DSGVTQTPKHLITATGQRVTLRCSPRSGDLSVYWYQQSLDQGLQFLIQYYNGEERAKGNILERFSAQQFPDLHSELNLSSLELGDSALYFCASSVGGVGQTQYFGPGTRLLVL.

The genes are TRBV10-3 and TRBJ2-5, with 8 bases identical to TRBD2. The CDR3 runs to 13 residues. The germline V gene has CDR1 ENHRY and CDR2 SYGVKD. V shed 8 bases and J 1 base; nucleotides not matched to a gene: 3. The CDR3 DNA follows: TGTGCCATCGCGACTAGCGTCCAAGAGACCCAGTACTTC. Protein sequence: CAIATSVQETQYF.

The CDR3 region is CASSSMTGRNTEAFF. Written as DNA, the CDR3 is TGTGCCAGCAGCTCTATGACAGGGCGGAACACTGAAGCTTTCTTT. This rearrangement joins TRBV11-2 to TRBJ1-1; 7 nucleotides align to TRBD1. This CDR3 region has 15 residues. V lost 4 bases and J lost 1; bases outside the gene matches: 6. In germline, CDR1 is SGHAT, CDR2 FQNNGV.

This clone was seen a handful of times. J is TRBJ1-2 and V is TRBV9, with a possible D match to TRBD1 (5 bases). Trimming cost V 4 bases and J 8 bases, with 15 bases left between them. The CDR3 sequence is 13 residues long. CDR1 is SGDLS and CDR2 is YYNGEE in the germline V gene. DNA for the CDR3: TGTGCCAGCAGCCCACCCAACAGGCGGGGCTACACCTTC. Translation gives CASSPPNRRGYTF.

CDR3 in amino acids: CASSRTSLYNEQFF. The CDR3 nucleotides read TGTGCCAGCAGCCGGACTAGCCTCTACAATGAGCAGTTCTTC. This chain uses TRBV5-6 with TRBJ2-1; 8 bases map to TRBD2. This CDR3 region has 14 residues. Germline lookup yields CDR1 SGHDT and CDR2 YYEEEE. V lost 4 bases and J lost 3; bases outside the gene matches: 3.

This chain connects TRBV19 to TRBJ1-6; the D gene is possibly TRBD1 (5 bases). The CDR3 contains 15 residues. In germline, CDR1 is LNHDA, CDR2 SQIVND (reference sequence). With 6 bases removed from V and 6 bases from J, the gap between germline ends came to 15 bases. This CDR3 reads CASRETDRTNSPLHF. Written as DNA, the CDR3 is TGTGCCAGTAGGGAGACAGATAGGACTAATTCACCCCTCCACTTT.

The chain links TRBV10-1 to TRBJ2-2; the match to TRBD2 covers 11 bases. CDR1 and CDR2 (germline): WNHNN, SYGVQD (reference sequence). This CDR3 has 14 residues. This CDR3 reads CDRLAGGPTGELFF. In DNA, the CDR3 is TGCGACCGCTTAGCGGGGGGGCCCACCGGGGAGCTGTTTTTT.

CDR3: CASSQGLAGAFEQFF. CDR3 sequence (DNA): TGTGCCAGCAGCCAGGGACTAGCGGGGGCATTTGAGCAGTTCTTC. The chain employs TRBV11-2 and TRBJ2-1; 14 nucleotides align to TRBD2. J gave up 9 bases and V 5 bases, and 6 bases lay outside the gene matches. This CDR3 has 15 amino acids. Looked up from germline, CDR1 is SGHAT and CDR2 is FQNNGV.

Details on this clone: The same CDR3 also results from other DNA sequences found in this sample. The chain's CDR3 is CASRRCRHPIVYEQYF. The DNA for the CDR3 is TGTGCCAGCAGGCGCTGCCGACACCCGATAGTCTACGAGCAGTACTTC. The gene calls are TRBV6-4 and TRBJ2-7; D remains unclear. Germline CDR1 MRHNA, CDR2 SNTAGT. The CDR3 sequence is 16 residues long. The germline V and J ends were trimmed by 6 bases and 3 bases, with 21 bases remaining between them.

This chain connects TRBV6-6 to TRBJ1-2; TRBD1 aligns across 8 bases. Per germline, CDR1 MNHNY and CDR2 SVGAGI (reference sequence). With 2 bases clipped from V and 2 bases from J, the junction kept 1 base outside the gene matches. This CDR3 region has 14 residues. CDR3 region: CASSYQGANYGYTF. In nucleotides, the CDR3 is TGTGCCAGCAGTTACCAGGGGGCGAACTATGGCTACACCTTC.

This chain joins TRBV10-2 and TRBJ2-1; D gene ambiguous. V shed 6 bases and J shed 6 bases, with 12 bases lying between them. CDR1 and CDR2 from the germline V gene are WSHSY and SAAADI. CDR3 length equals 13 residues. This chain's CDR3 is CASRHGERNEQFF. Written as DNA, the CDR3 is TGCGCCAGCAGGCACGGAGAACGCAATGAGCAGTTCTTC.

The chain combines TRBV11-3 with TRBJ2-2; tentative D call: TRBD1 (5 bases). V was cut by 2 bases and J by 1 base, with 20 bases left in between. The length of the CDR3 is 19 residues. CDR1 and CDR2 (germline): SGHNT, YENEEA. The CDR3 bases are TGTGCCAGCAGCTTAAGGCCCGGGCGTGGGGCAGAGAACACCGGGGAGCTGTTTTTT. Protein: CASSLRPGRGAENTGELFF.

CDR3 protein: CASSFYSGSGANVLTF. CDR3 nucleotides: TGCGCCAGCAGCTTTTACAGCGGCTCTGGGGCCAACGTCCTGACTTTC. The chain recombines TRBV5-1 with TRBJ2-6; possibly TRBD2 for D (5 bases). Germline CDR1 and CDR2: SGHRS and YFSETQ. The CDR3 runs 16 residues. Deletions cut 2 bases from V and 0 bases from J, with 9 bases between.

This clone was picked up a small number of times. V and J are TRBV7-2 and TRBJ2-6, with TRBD1 identical over 9 bases. This CDR3 region has 18 residues. V lost 3 bases to trimming and J lost 1 base; unmatched junction nucleotides: 7. Germline V gene data show CDR1 as SGHTA and CDR2 as FQGNSA. The DNA for the CDR3 is TGTGCCAGCAGCTTCAGACAGGGGGTAACTTCTGGGGCCAACGTCCTGACTTTC. This gives the protein CASSFRQGVTSGANVLTF.

The gene calls are TRBV19 and TRBJ2-1, with 10 bases fitting TRBD2. Losses at the gene ends were 4 bases for V and 4 bases for J; bases not matched to a gene: 4. This CDR3 comprises 15 residues. The germline gives CDR1 LNHDA, CDR2 SQIVND (reference sequence). CDR3: CASSTSGRGYNEQFF. CDR3 sequence (DNA): TGTGCCAGTAGTACCAGCGGGAGGGGGTACAATGAGCAGTTCTTC.